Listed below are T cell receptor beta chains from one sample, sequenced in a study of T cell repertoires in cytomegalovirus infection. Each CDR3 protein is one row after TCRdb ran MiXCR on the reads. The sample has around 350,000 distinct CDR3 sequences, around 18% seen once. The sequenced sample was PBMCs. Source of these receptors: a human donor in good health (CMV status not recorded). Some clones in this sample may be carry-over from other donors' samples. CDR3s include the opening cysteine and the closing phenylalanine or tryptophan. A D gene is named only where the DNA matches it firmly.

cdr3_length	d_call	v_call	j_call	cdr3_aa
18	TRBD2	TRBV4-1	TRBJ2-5	CASSQDLGLAGGDETQYF
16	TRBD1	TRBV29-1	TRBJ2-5	CSKHDTRDRVQETQYF
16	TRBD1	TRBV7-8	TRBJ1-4	CASSKDRGRPNEKLFF
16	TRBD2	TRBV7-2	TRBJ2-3	CASSLKREKGTDTQYF
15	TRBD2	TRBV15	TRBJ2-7	CATSRERGVSYEQYF
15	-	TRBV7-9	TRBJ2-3	CASSLGQRGTDTQYF
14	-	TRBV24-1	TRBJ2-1	CATSDSIAYNEQFF
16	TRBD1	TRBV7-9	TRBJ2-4	CASSLDVQGVYDIQYF
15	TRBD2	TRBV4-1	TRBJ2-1	CASSPTSGRNDEQFF
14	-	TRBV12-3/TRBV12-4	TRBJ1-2	CASTEWGGTYGYTF
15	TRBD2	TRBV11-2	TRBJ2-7	CASSLSGSLSYEQYF
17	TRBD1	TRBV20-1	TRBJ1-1	CSAHQGAKTFLNTEAFF
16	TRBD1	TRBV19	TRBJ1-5	CASISGQGYSNQPQHF
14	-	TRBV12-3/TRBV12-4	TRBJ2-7	CASSLQDTSYEQYF
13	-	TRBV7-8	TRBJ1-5	CASSLGLRQPQHF
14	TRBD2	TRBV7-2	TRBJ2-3	CASTSLAGADTQYF
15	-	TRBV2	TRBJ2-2	CASSEALRRSGELFF
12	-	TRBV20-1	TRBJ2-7	CSAPDGPYEQYF
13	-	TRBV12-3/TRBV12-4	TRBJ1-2	CASSEIRQGGYTF
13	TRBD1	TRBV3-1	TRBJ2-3	CASSPDRGDTQYF
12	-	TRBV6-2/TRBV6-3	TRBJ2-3	CASSQQRDTQYF
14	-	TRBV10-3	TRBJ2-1	CAIRRPLAGAEQFF